These 8 T cell receptor beta chains were all obtained from the same sample, sequenced in a study of shared clonotypes between healthy human individuals. Sequencing used immunoSEQ multiplex PCR; TCRdb keeps in-frame clones, though not all of them. The sample holds 2 million to 2.5 million clones, under 95% seen once. The specimen sequenced was naive CD4+ T cells from PBMCs. The subset was: CD45RA+ positively selected. These receptors were obtained from a man aged 18 to 30 in good health. Some clones in this sample may be carry-over from other donors' samples.

Note on this clone: Distinct nucleotide sequences in the sample also encode this CDR3. The rearrangement joins TRBV11-3 to TRBJ2-1; 10 nucleotides agree with TRBD2. V lost 2 bases, J lost 4 bases, and 2 bases stayed unmatched. This CDR3 has 15 amino acids. CDR1 and CDR2 from the germline V gene are SGHNT and YENEEA. The CDR3 region has the DNA TGTGCCAGCAGCTTAAGGACTAGCGGATACAATGAGCAGTTCTTC. It encodes CASSLRTSGYNEQFF.

The gene calls are TRBV6-1 and TRBJ2-1; perhaps D is TRBD1 or TRBD2 (6 bases each). The ends were cut back, 7 bases at V and 5 bases at J, with 18 bases in the middle. The germline gives CDR1 MNHNS, CDR2 SASEGT. The CDR3 totals 15 residues. Here the CDR3 DNA reads TGTGCCAGCATTTCGACTAGGGGGGTTCACAATGAGCAGTTCTTC. It translates to CASISTRGVHNEQFF.

The chain combines TRBV10-1 with TRBJ2-7; possibly TRBD2 for D (6 bases). Deletions cut 5 bases from V and 6 bases from J, with 17 bases between. The CDR3 sequence is 14 residues long. Germline CDR1 reads WNHNN; CDR2 reads SYGVQD (reference sequence). CDR3 residues: CASSPNSGASEQYF. For the CDR3, the DNA is TGCGCCAGCAGTCCGAATTCGGGAGCCTCCGAGCAGTACTTC.

The chain links TRBV5-1 to TRBJ2-1; no clear D gene. This CDR3 contains 13 residues. Trimming pared 5 bases from V and 7 bases from J, leaving 13 bases between. Germline V gives CDR1 SGHRS, CDR2 YFSETQ. DNA of the CDR3: TGCGCCAGCAGTTCGGCCTCCTCGAATGAGCAGTTCTTC. Amino acids: CASSSASSNEQFF.

The genes are TRBV6-5 and TRBJ1-2, with a possible D match to TRBD1 (5 bases). Germline V lookup: CDR1 MNHEY, CDR2 SVGAGI. Trimming shortened V by 5 bases and J by 2 bases, and 15 bases separated the two germline ends. This CDR3 contains 15 residues. The CDR3 coding sequence is TGTGCCAGCAGTCGAACCGGGACGGCGAACTATGGCTACACCTTC. Translated, it gives CASSRTGTANYGYTF.

The V gene is TRBV5-1, the J gene TRBJ1-3; D uncertain. Germline-derived CDR1 and CDR2 are SGHRS and YFSETQ. This CDR3 spans 15 amino acids. Trimming removed 4 bases at V and 3 bases at J, with 14 bases between. The CDR3: CASSGRGAYGNTIYF. CDR3 sequence (DNA): TGCGCCAGCAGCGGGAGAGGCGCATATGGAAACACCATATATTTT.

The chain employs TRBV20-1 and TRBJ1-5; no clear D gene. The CDR3 extends over 11 amino acids. Trimming pared 4 bases from V and 1 base from J, leaving 2 bases between. The germline gives CDR1 DFQATT, CDR2 SNEGSKA (reference sequence). The CDR3 loop is CSAKSNQPQHF. CDR3 nucleotides: TGCAGTGCTAAGAGCAATCAGCCCCAGCATTTT.

The rearrangement uses TRBV15 and TRBJ1-5, with unresolved D. Looked up from germline, CDR1 is LNHNV and CDR2 is YYDKDF (reference sequence). Between the trimmed V and J ends, which lost 5 bases and 3 bases, there was a span of 5 bases. The CDR3 covers 12 residues. CDR3 DNA: TGTGCCACCAGCCCCCTCAATCAGCCCCAGCATTTT. Translating gives CATSPLNQPQHF. The complete variable domain, with remaining parts taken from reference TRBV15 and TRBJ1-5, reads DAMVIQNPRYQVTQFGKPVTLSCSQTLNHNVMYWYQQKSSQAPKLLFHYYDKDFNNEADTPDNFQSRRPNTSFCFLDIRSPGLGDTAMYLCATSPLNQPQHFGDGTRLSIL.